A selection of T cell receptor beta chains follows, all from one sample in a study of tumor-infiltrating lymphocytes in primary liver carcinoma. A single record per CDR3 protein comes from TCRdb applying MiXCR to the multiplex PCR reads. The table has fewer than 400,000 distinct CDR3 sequences, almost 60% seen once. The sample was peripheral blood. All receptors derive from a woman younger than 45 with primary liver carcinoma and hepatitis B virus infection. Each CDR3 is given with its conserved first and last residue. A D gene is named only where the DNA matches it firmly. Clone sizes are given selectively: once, few, many, or a class where the clone is expanded.

>TRBD2|TRBV29-1|TRBJ2-2|.
TGCAGCGTCCCAGGACTAGCGAGAGGGAGGGTCACCGGGGAGCTGTTTTTT
CSVPGLARGRVTGELFF
>TRBD1|TRBV6-2/TRBV6-3|TRBJ1-1|.
TGTGCCAGCAGCCAACCGGACAGGGGGCGGACTGAAGCTCTCTTT
CASSQPDRGRTEALF
>.|TRBV10-3|TRBJ1-5|.
TGTGCCATCACTGAGTCGGGGGGTAGCAATCAGCCCCAGCATTTT
CAITESGGSNQPQHF
>.|TRBV12-3/TRBV12-4|TRBJ1-4|.
TGTGCCAGCAGTTACACGTGGGCAACTAATGAAAAACTGTTTTTT
CASSYTWATNEKLFF
>.|TRBV29-1|TRBJ1-2|.
TGCAGTGTTGCGATAGGGAATGGCTACACCTTC
CSVAIGNGYTF
>.|TRBV28|TRBJ2-3|.
TGTGCCAGCAGTTTTCGGTCGAGACTACAGGCGGGCAGCACAGATACGCAGTATTTT
CASSFRSRLQAGSTDTQYF
>TRBD1|TRBV5-5|TRBJ1-5|.
TGTGCCAGCAGCTGGGAGATGGGACAGTATCAGCCCCAGCATTTT
CASSWEMGQYQPQHF
>TRBD1|TRBV11-2|TRBJ1-4|many
TGTGCCAGCAGCTTGGGGGACAGGGATGATGAAAAACTGTTTTTT
CASSLGDRDDEKLFF
>.|TRBV29-1|TRBJ2-4|.
TGCAGCGTATGGGCAAGCGGGGACATACAGTACTTC
CSVWASGDIQYF
>TRBD1|TRBV28|TRBJ2-5|.
TGTGCCAGCACCCAGGGGGCGAGGTGGGAGACCCAGTACTTC
CASTQGARWETQYF
>TRBD1|TRBV28|TRBJ2-7|.
TGTGCCAGCAGTAGCCCGGGACAGGCGCCCCTTGTCGAGTACTTC
CASSSPGQAPLVEYF
>TRBD1|TRBV6-1|TRBJ2-4|once
TGTGCCAACAGACAGGGGGGACTCAACATTCAGTACTTC
CANRQGGLNIQYF
>.|TRBV5-1|TRBJ2-7|few
TGCGCCAGCAGAGGTATTGTCAACGAGCAGTACTTC
CASRGIVNEQYF
>.|TRBV14|TRBJ2-7|.
TGTGCCAGCAGCCACGGACCGATCGAGCAGTACTTC
CASSHGPIEQYF
>.|TRBV11-3|TRBJ2-3|once
TGTGCCAGCAGCTTAGGACTAGTGGATTTGGGGGATACGCAGTATTTT
CASSLGLVDLGDTQYF
>TRBD2|TRBV7-9|TRBJ2-1|few
TGTGCCAGCAGCTTAGGGGCTAGCGGGAGAGGCGGTTCCTACAATGAGCAGTTCTTC
CASSLGASGRGGSYNEQFF
>TRBD1|TRBV10-3|TRBJ2-7|.
TGTGCCGCGAAGGGGGCTTATGAGCAGTACTTC
CAAKGAYEQYF
>.|TRBV11-2|TRBJ2-5|.
TGTGCCAGTAGCTTTTTGATGAAAGCCGCTGAGACCCAGTATTTC
CASSFLMKAAETQYF
>TRBD1|TRBV7-9|TRBJ2-7|.
TGTCCCAGCAGCGACACAGACAGGGGAGCCTACGAGCAGTACTTC
CPSSDTDRGAYEQYF
>.|TRBV6-2/TRBV6-3|TRBJ2-7|.
TGTGCCAGCGACCCCGGTCTCAGATACGAGCAGTACTTC
CASDPGLRYEQYF
>TRBD1|TRBV24-1|TRBJ2-1|.
TGTGCCACCAGTGAGAACACAGGGGGCCCCCGTAGGAATGAGCAGTTCTTC
CATSENTGGPRRNEQFF
>.|TRBV11-2|TRBJ2-1|.
TGTGCCAGCGGCGAGGCCCGGATAGCGAGGAATGAGCAGTTCTTC
CASGEARIARNEQFF
>.|TRBV11-2|TRBJ2-3|.
TGTGCCAGCAGCTTACGCCCTCCAGATGGGCAGTATTTT
CASSLRPPDGQYF
>.|TRBV29-1|TRBJ2-7|.
TGCAGCGTACCCTCAGGGGGGAAGACCTACGAGCAGTACTTC
CSVPSGGKTYEQYF
>TRBD1|TRBV29-1|TRBJ2-5|many
TGCAGCGTGGGACCACCGGGACAGGGGGCGAAAGAGACCCAGTACTTC
CSVGPPGQGAKETQYF
>.|TRBV11-2|TRBJ1-2|many
TGTGCCAGCAGCTTCTCTACATACAGGCGTAACTATGGCTACACCTTC
CASSFSTYRRNYGYTF
>.|TRBV4-1|TRBJ1-2|.
TGCGCCAGCAGCCAAGTGGTTGGGTTAGCTAACTATGGCTACACCTTC
CASSQVVGLANYGYTF
>.|TRBV12-3/TRBV12-4|TRBJ2-4|many
TGTGCCAGCAGTTTTAATGGCATTCAGTACTTC
CASSFNGIQYF
>.|TRBV30|TRBJ1-2|.
TGTGCCTGGAGTGTACCCCAGGATGGCTACACCTTC
CAWSVPQDGYTF
>.|TRBV28|TRBJ1-1|.
TGTGCCAGCAGTTTATTAAGGGACCCTGAAGCTTTCTTT
CASSLLRDPEAFF
>TRBD2|TRBV4-1|TRBJ2-3|few
TGCGCCAGCAGCCAATCCCGTCGGGGTGGACTAGCGGGAGGCAAGGCTAGAGATACGCAGTATTTT
CASSQSRRGGLAGGKARDTQYF
>TRBD1|TRBV6-1|TRBJ1-1|many
TGTGCCAGCAAAAGCACAGGGGGCCGAGAAGCTTTCTTT
CASKSTGGREAFF
>.|TRBV12-3/TRBV12-4|TRBJ2-7|many
TGTGCCAGCGGTGATAGCGGAAACTCCTACGAGCAGTACTTC
CASGDSGNSYEQYF
>.|TRBV11-2|TRBJ2-6|.
.
CTSSFIVGFGANVLAF
>.|TRBV5-6|TRBJ1-2|few
TGTGCCAGCACCGGCCTGGGCCGTTATGGCTACACCTTC
CASTGLGRYGYTF
>.|TRBV1|TRBJ1-6|.
TGCACCAGCAGCCACCCAGGGACAGGGGCTTGGAATTCACCCCTCCACTTT
CTSSHPGTGAWNSPLHF
>.|TRBV11-2|TRBJ2-1|.
TGTGCCAGCAGCTTGCGCGGAGCTCAGGGAGGCGTTGAGCAGTTCTTC
CASSLRGAQGGVEQFF
>.|TRBV28|TRBJ1-4|.
TGTGCCAACAGAGCGGAGTCTAATGAAAAACTGTTTTTT
CANRAESNEKLFF
>.|TRBV10-3|TRBJ2-5|once
TGTGCCATCAGCCCCCAGGAGCGAGGGACCCAGTACTTC
CAISPQERGTQYF
>.|TRBV11-2|TRBJ2-3|.
TGTGCCTGCATCTTAGTTCCAGAGGGGGGCACAGATACGCAGTATTTT
CACILVPEGGTDTQYF
>.|TRBV30|TRBJ2-7|.
TGTGCCTGGAGTCCATTAGGACGGAGCTCCTACGAGCAGTACTTC
CAWSPLGRSSYEQYF
>TRBD1|TRBV28|TRBJ2-7|.
TGTGCCAGCAGCCGGGACCCGGGACAGTTCTACGAGCAGTACTTC
CASSRDPGQFYEQYF
>TRBD2|TRBV12-3/TRBV12-4|TRBJ2-1|many
TGTGCCAGCAGTTTACCCACGGGGGGAGGTTCACACAATGAGCAGTTCTTC
CASSLPTGGGSHNEQFF
>.|TRBV29-1|TRBJ2-1|.
TGCAGCGGTGTATCTAGTAGTATGTATGAGCAGTTCTTC
CSGVSSSMYEQFF
>.|TRBV6-6|TRBJ2-3|.
TGTGCCAGCATACTGGCAGGGGGCACAGATACGCAGTATTTT
CASILAGGTDTQYF